Following are 18 T cell receptor beta chains from one sample sequenced in a study of blood T cell repertoires in COVID-19. Profiled with immunoSEQ multiplex PCR; TCRdb holds only in-frame clones, not every one. The sample includes over 350,000 clones, around 89% of them seen just once. The sequenced sample was PBMCs or T cells enriched from blood (not recorded which). The receptors originated from a young woman who had recovered from COVID-19.

This clone was recorded a few times. The chain carries TRBV4-2 and TRBJ2-7; D is perhaps TRBD1 (6 bases). This CDR3 region has 14 residues. The germline V and J ends were trimmed by 5 bases and 1 base, with 12 bases remaining between them. Germline values: CDR1 LGHNA, CDR2 YNFKEQ. The CDR3: CASSKGDTSYEQYF. Here the CDR3 DNA reads TGTGCCAGCAGCAAAGGGGACACATCCTACGAGCAGTACTTC.

This chain connects TRBV27 to TRBJ2-3; TRBD2 matches 12 bases. Germline values: CDR1 MNHEY, CDR2 SMNVEV (reference sequence). This CDR3 comprises 16 residues. The V gene end was trimmed by 5 bases and the J gene end by 2 bases; junction bases not matched to a gene: 5. CDR3 sequence reads: CASSTRLAGVTDTQYF. The CDR3 DNA is TGTGCCAGCAGTACCCGACTAGCGGGGGTCACAGATACGCAGTATTTT.

The chain combines TRBV10-3 with TRBJ2-7, with TRBD1 identical over 8 bases. The CDR3 loop spans 15 amino acids. V lost 3 bases to trimming and J lost 1 base; unmatched junction nucleotides: 5. The germline CDR1 and CDR2 sequences are ENHRY and SYGVKD. The CDR3 nucleotides are TGTGCCATCAGTGAAAGGGACAGGATTTCCTACGAGCAGTACTTC. Protein: CAISERDRISYEQYF.

The CDR3 loop reads CASSVRGLDEQFF. Here the CDR3 DNA reads TGCGCCAGCAGTGTTCGGGGTTTGGATGAGCAGTTCTTC. J is TRBJ2-1 and V is TRBV10-2, with D tentatively TRBD2 (5 bases). In germline, CDR1 is WSHSY, CDR2 SAAADI. V was clipped by 4 bases and J by 8 bases, with 12 bases between them. The CDR3 consists of 13 residues.

The gene calls are TRBV7-9 and TRBJ1-1; D possibly corresponds to TRBD1 (5 bases). Germline lookup yields CDR1 SEHNR and CDR2 FQNEAQ (reference sequence). The CDR3 length is 16 residues. The V gene lost 5 bases and the J gene lost 3 bases, with 19 bases spanning the gap. The CDR3: CASSLTPGVADTEAFF. Written as DNA, the CDR3 is TGTGCCAGCAGCCTCACGCCGGGGGTAGCGGACACTGAAGCTTTCTTT.

This sequence joins TRBV7-9 and TRBJ2-1; D may be TRBD2 (6 bases). This CDR3 spans 15 amino acids. The V gene's germline CDR1 is SEHNR and CDR2 FQNEAQ (reference sequence). V lost 5 bases, J lost 2 bases, and 13 bases lay in between. CDR3 nucleotides: TGTGCCAGCAGCCCGAGCGGGTCGACCTACAATGAGCAGTTCTTC. Protein product: CASSPSGSTYNEQFF.

The chain combines TRBV6-5 with TRBJ1-3, with a weak D call TRBD1 (5 bases). The CDR3 runs to 15 residues. Germline CDR1 and CDR2: MNHEY and SVGAGI. Trimming cost V 0 bases and J 2 bases, with 8 bases left between them. For the CDR3, the DNA is TGTGCCAGCAGTTACTCGCCAGGGCCTGGAAACACCATATATTTT. The encoded protein is CASSYSPGPGNTIYF.

The chain is built from TRBV5-3 and TRBJ1-1, with TRBD1 matching 8 bases. TRBV5-3 is flagged as an ORF with uncertain function. Trimming at V came to 2 bases and at J to 4 bases, leaving 10 bases not matched to a gene. This CDR3 is built from 16 residues. This chain's CDR3 is CARSFSPRDRTTEAFF. The CDR3 DNA reads TGTGCCAGAAGCTTCTCCCCACGGGACAGGACCACTGAAGCTTTCTTT.

V and J are TRBV3-1 (or the pseudogene TRBV3-2) and TRBJ1-3; D call uncertain. Trimming removed 4 bases from V and 0 bases from J, with 10 bases in between. Per germline, CDR1 LGHDT and CDR2 YNNKEL (reference sequence). The length of the CDR3 is 15 residues. The CDR3 reads CASSPRGSSGNTIYF. The CDR3 region has the DNA TGTGCCAGCAGCCCCCGAGGCAGCTCTGGAAACACCATATATTTT.

The chain carries TRBV18 and TRBJ1-2, with D possibly matching TRBD1 (6 bases). The V gene's germline CDR1 is KGHSH and CDR2 LQKENI. V lost 2 bases and J 4 bases, leaving 11 bases between the germline ends. The length of the CDR3 is 14 residues. The CDR3 loop reads CASSPTGRGYGYTF. CDR3 bases: TGTGCCAGCTCACCAACAGGCAGGGGCTATGGCTACACCTTC.

This sequence joins TRBV3-1 (or the pseudogene TRBV3-2) and TRBJ2-7, with a possible D match to TRBD1 (5 bases). Germline CDR1 LGHDT, CDR2 YNNKEL (reference sequence). The CDR3 runs to 15 residues. Trimming stripped 3 bases from V and 5 bases from J, with 17 bases between. CDR3 sequence (DNA): TGTGCCAGCAGCCAGAATATCGTAGGGGTTAACGAGCAGTACTTC. This codes for CASSQNIVGVNEQYF.

This clone was detected only once. The chain carries TRBV30 and TRBJ1-3; D not certain. Germline loops: CDR1 GTSNPN, CDR2 SVGIG (reference sequence). The V end lost 7 bases, the J end lost 0 bases, and 10 bases lay between the germline ends. The length of the CDR3 is 13 residues. CDR3 bases: TGTGCCTTCGGTAGGAGCTCTGGAAACACCATATATTTT. Translated, it gives CAFGRSSGNTIYF.

V usage is TRBV9 and J usage is TRBJ2-4, with TRBD2 matching over 7 bases. Looked up from germline, CDR1 is SGDLS and CDR2 is YYNGEE. The trim removed 3 bases at V and 7 bases at J, leaving 10 bases unmatched. The CDR3 sequence is 15 residues long. Here the CDR3 DNA reads TGTGCCAGCAGCGCCGGGACTACCCGAAGTAACATTCAGTACTTC. Amino acid sequence: CASSAGTTRSNIQYF.

This clone has only one observation. The rearrangement links TRBV25-1 to TRBJ1-1, with TRBD1 matching over 9 bases. V trimming: 2 bases; J trimming: 4 bases; junction bases outside the gene matches: 2. This CDR3 comprises 14 residues. Germline V gene data show CDR1 as MGHDK and CDR2 as SYGVNS. CDR3 protein: CASSETGGGTEAFF. The DNA for the CDR3 is TGTGCCAGCAGTGAAACAGGGGGCGGCACTGAAGCTTTCTTT. Looking up the rest from reference TRBV25-1 and TRBJ1-1 gives the full variable domain: EADIYQTPRYLVIGTGKKITLECSQTMGHDKMYWYQQDPGMELHLIHYSYGVNSTEKGDLSSESTVSRIRTEHFPLTLESARPSHTSQYLCASSETGGGTEAFFGQGTRLTVV.

The V call is TRBV4-1, the J call TRBJ2-7; TRBD1 matches at 8 bases. V shed 0 bases and J 4 bases; nucleotides not matched to a gene: 5. The CDR3 totals 15 residues. The germline V gene has CDR1 MGHRA and CDR2 YSYEKL. The CDR3 region is CASSQEGQGWYEQYF. The CDR3 DNA is TGCGCCAGCAGCCAAGAAGGACAGGGATGGTACGAGCAGTACTTC.

The V call is TRBV5-1, the J call TRBJ1-3; D ambiguous. The germline CDR1 and CDR2 sequences are SGHRS and YFSETQ. The CDR3 has 14 residues. V shed 6 bases and J shed 4 bases, with 14 bases lying between them. The CDR3 DNA sequence: TGCGCCAGCATGATTTCTACAGAAGGAAACACCATATATTTT. This gives the protein CASMISTEGNTIYF.

The chain couples TRBV11-3 to TRBJ2-1; a possible D gene is TRBD2 (6 bases). This CDR3 is built from 15 residues. Trimming removed 0 bases at V and 1 base at J, with 7 bases between. Germline lookup yields CDR1 SGHNT and CDR2 YENEEA. In DNA, the CDR3 is TGTGCCAGCAGCTTAGAGGGGACTTCCTACAATGAGCAGTTCTTC. The encoded protein is CASSLEGTSYNEQFF.

The chain has TRBV7-3 and TRBJ2-3; 7 bases match TRBD2. V gave up 5 bases and J gave up 6 bases; unmatched junction bases: 11. Germline CDR1 SGHTA, CDR2 FQGTGA. CDR3 length: 15 amino acids. CDR3: CASSLLAGDGDTQYF. In DNA form, the CDR3 reads TGTGCCAGCAGCCTCCTTGCGGGGGATGGGGATACGCAGTATTTT.